Below, 8 T cell receptor beta chains from the same sample are listed, as sequenced in a study of blood T cell repertoires in COVID-19. Sequencing used immunoSEQ multiplex PCR; TCRdb keeps in-frame clones, though not all of them. Of about 200,000 clones listed, around 89% are singletons. The sequenced material came from peripheral blood. The source of these receptors is a human donor in a cohort sampled during active COVID-19.

The chain combines TRBV11-2 with TRBJ2-2; the D gene is possibly TRBD2 (6 bases). The length of the CDR3 is 15 residues. Trimming took off 5 bases at V and 4 bases at J, with 14 bases between the two ends. Germline V CDR1 and CDR2: SGHAT, FQNNGV. The CDR3 is CASSPMGLSTGELFF. The CDR3 bases are TGTGCCAGCAGCCCAATGGGACTTTCCACCGGGGAGCTGTTTTTT.

This clone was detected only a few times. The chain carries TRBV4-2 and TRBJ2-7; the D gene is possibly TRBD2 (6 bases). The germline V gene has CDR1 LGHNA and CDR2 YNFKEQ. Deletions cut 0 bases from V and 1 base from J, with 10 bases between. The CDR3 is 15 residues long. CDR3 loop: CASSQDWDSSYEQYF. CDR3 bases: TGTGCCAGCAGCCAAGACTGGGACTCTTCCTACGAGCAGTACTTC.

The rearrangement links TRBV6-4 to TRBJ2-3; 9 bases are shared with TRBD1. Germline CDR1 reads MRHNA; CDR2 reads SNTAGT. Trimming cost V 6 bases and J 6 bases; bases outside gene matches: 7. The CDR3 has 14 amino acids. The DNA of the CDR3 is TGTGCCAGCAGCCCCGGGACAGGGAGCGATACGCAGTATTTT. Its protein product is CASSPGTGSDTQYF.

The gene calls are TRBV18 and TRBJ1-2; a possible D gene is TRBD1 (6 bases). Germline V gives CDR1 KGHSH, CDR2 LQKENI. CDR3 length: 14 amino acids. With 5 bases removed from V and 2 bases from J, the gap between germline ends came to 12 bases. The DNA of the CDR3 is TGTGCCAGCTCAGCAAGGACAGACAACTATGGCTACACCTTC. Its protein product is CASSARTDNYGYTF. The whole variable domain, filled in from reference TRBV18 and TRBJ1-2, reads NAGVMQNPRHLVRRRGQEARLRCSPMKGHSHVYWYRQLPEEGLKFMVYLQKENIIDESGMPKERFSAEFPKEGPSILRIQQVVRGDSAAYFCASSARTDNYGYTFGSGTRLTVV.

This sequence joins TRBV19 and TRBJ2-7; D is perhaps TRBD1 (6 bases). CDR1 and CDR2 from the germline V gene are LNHDA and SQIVND (reference sequence). The V end lost 10 bases, the J end lost 0 bases, and 16 bases lay between the germline ends. The CDR3 is 14 residues long. CDR3 DNA sequence: TGTGCCACCAAACCCACGACAGGCTCCTACGAGCAGTACTTC. Residues: CATKPTTGSYEQYF.

V gene TRBV6-6 combines with J gene TRBJ1-5; TRBD1 matches 7 bases. Germline CDR1 reads MNHNY; CDR2 reads SVGAGI (reference sequence). The CDR3 spans 16 residues. Trimming cost V 7 bases and J 7 bases; bases outside gene matches: 16. In nucleotides, the CDR3 is TGTGCCAGCATACCCGGGAACAGGGGATCAGGACAGCCCCAGCATTTT. It translates to CASIPGNRGSGQPQHF.

The rearrangement joins TRBV12-3 or TRBV12-4 to TRBJ1-2; 8 positions match TRBD1. The junction had 3 bases not matched to a gene; V was cut back by 5 bases and J by 7 bases. The CDR3 runs to 12 residues. CDR3 amino acids: CASSRQGSGYTF. Here the CDR3 DNA reads TGTGCCAGCAGTAGACAGGGGAGTGGCTACACCTTC.

This clone was observed once. The chain links TRBV6-2 or TRBV6-3 to TRBJ1-2, with D hard to call. From germline, CDR1 is MNHEY and CDR2 SVGEGT. With 2 bases removed from V and 8 bases from J, the gap between germline ends came to 9 bases. This CDR3 comprises 12 residues. The CDR3 bases are TGTGCCAGCAGTTACGTCGGGGTCGGCTACACCTTC. Translating it yields CASSYVGVGYTF.